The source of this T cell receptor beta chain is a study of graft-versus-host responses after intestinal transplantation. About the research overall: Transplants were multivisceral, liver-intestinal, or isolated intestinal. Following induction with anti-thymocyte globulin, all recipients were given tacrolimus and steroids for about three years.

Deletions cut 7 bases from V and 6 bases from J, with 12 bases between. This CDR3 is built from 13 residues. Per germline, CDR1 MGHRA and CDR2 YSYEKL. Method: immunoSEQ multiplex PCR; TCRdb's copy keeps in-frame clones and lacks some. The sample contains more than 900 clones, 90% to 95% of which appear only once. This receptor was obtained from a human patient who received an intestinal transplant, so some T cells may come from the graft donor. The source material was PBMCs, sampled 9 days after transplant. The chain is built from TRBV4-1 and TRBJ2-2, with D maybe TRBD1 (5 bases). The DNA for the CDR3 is TGCGCCAGCACTTCAGGGTCCCCCGGGGAGCTGTTTTTT. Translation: CASTSGSPGELFF.